This T cell receptor beta chain was captured by sequencing in a study of Graves' ophthalmopathy and Graves' hyperthyroidism. Study-level points and caveats: From stable hyperthyroidism, ophthalmopathy was separated by a 13-signature model with 85% to 90% sensitivity and approximately 81% specificity.

A volume of 10 ml of fresh peripheral blood supplied the PBMCs. As regards this clonotype: The antigen remains unidentified.

The length of the CDR3 is 13 residues. CDR1 is SQVTM and CDR2 is ANQGSEA in the germline V gene. RNA served as the template for amplifying TCR beta CDR3 regions. Following a first-round RT-PCR that used HTBI primers, a second-round multiplex PCR was carried out. TCRdb fed the multiplex PCR reads into MiXCR, producing one record per CDR3 protein. The table lists hundreds of thousands of distinct CDR3 sequences, about two fifths of them singletons. The clonotype was recovered from an adult man with Graves' ophthalmopathy. This rearrangement joins TRBV29-1 to TRBJ1-2; 8 nucleotides agree with TRBD1. The sample taken for sequencing was peripheral blood. In nucleotides, the CDR3 is TGCAGTTCGCGGACAGGGAGAAGCTATGGCTACACCTTC. Translating gives CSSRTGRSYGYTF.